The present entry profiles one T cell receptor (beta chain) with its context. This sample was included in a study of blood T cell repertoires in COVID-19. Original processing notes: Amplifying reference gene primers gave estimates of nucleated cell counts. Produced via immunoSEQ multiplex PCR; TCRdb's table is partial and in-frame only. Clonal size and the V and J genes are those of that table, whereas D and trimming came from the DNA. Of roughly 390,000 clones in the sample, approximately 81% were seen once. CDR1 is MDHEN and CDR2 is SYDVKM in the germline V gene. With V trimmed by 5 bases and J by 3 bases, 6 bases remained unmatched. The CDR3 runs to 15 residues.

This receptor was taken from a woman aged 18-29 years with acute or convalescent COVID-19. Source material: peripheral blood. V gene TRBV28 combines with J gene TRBJ2-7, with 11 bases lining up with TRBD1. CDR3 loop: CASSPGQGELYEQYF. The CDR3 nucleotides read TGTGCCAGCAGTCCGGGACAGGGGGAACTCTACGAGCAGTACTTC.